This T cell receptor beta chain was sequenced for a study of blood T cell repertoires in COVID-19. Study summary: Some COVID-19 samples were acute and others convalescent; all came from the United States, Italy and Spain.

Sequencing was performed with immunoSEQ multiplex PCR; in TCRdb, only in-frame clones are kept and a portion is missing. The repertoire includes under 95,000 clones, 70% to 85% of them detected once, and approximately 3% sits in the top ten. Patients in Seattle were enrolled during active infection, then followed longitudinally. Trimming pared 6 bases from V and 8 bases from J, leaving 16 bases between. From germline, CDR1 is MNHEY and CDR2 SMNVEV (reference sequence). This CDR3 is 14 amino acids long. This clone was observed a few times. The material sequenced was peripheral blood. The V and J genes are TRBV27 and TRBJ1-4; D uncertain. This sequence was found in a woman older than 75 with COVID-19, enrolled during active disease. In DNA form, the CDR3 reads TGTGCCAGCAGGACGGACGGAGGAGGCGAAAAACTGTTTTTT. This translates into CASRTDGGGEKLFF. Together with reference TRBV27 and TRBJ1-4, the CDR3 gives the full variable domain: EAQVTQNPRYLITVTGKKLTVTCSQNMNHEYMSWYRQDPGLGLRQIYYSMNVEVTDKGDVPEGYKVSRKEKRNFPLILESPSPNQTSLYFCASRTDGGGEKLFFGSGTQLSVL.